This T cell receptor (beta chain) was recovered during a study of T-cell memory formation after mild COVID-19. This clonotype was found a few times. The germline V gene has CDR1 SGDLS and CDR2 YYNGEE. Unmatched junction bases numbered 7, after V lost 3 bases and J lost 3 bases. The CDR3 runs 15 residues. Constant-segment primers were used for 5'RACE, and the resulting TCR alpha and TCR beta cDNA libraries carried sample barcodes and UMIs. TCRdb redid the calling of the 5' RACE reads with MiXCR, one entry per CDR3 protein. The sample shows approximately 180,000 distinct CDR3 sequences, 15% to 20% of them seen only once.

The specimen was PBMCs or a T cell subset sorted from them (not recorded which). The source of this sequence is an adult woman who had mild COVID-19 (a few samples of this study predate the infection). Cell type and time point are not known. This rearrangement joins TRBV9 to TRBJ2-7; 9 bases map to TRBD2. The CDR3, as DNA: TGTGCCAGCAGCGCGTCAATTAGCGGGGGCTACGAGCAGTACTTC. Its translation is CASSASISGGYEQYF.